This T cell receptor (beta chain) was identified in a study of human T cells and chemical hapten exposure. A single record per CDR3 protein comes from TCRdb applying MiXCR to the RACE reads. The profile shows more than 70,000 distinct CDR3 sequences, around 11% of them singletons. Germline V gene lookup returns CDR1 MNHEY and CDR2 SVGAGI. V lost 6 bases and J lost 0, with 11 bases in between. The CDR3 runs to 15 residues. The sample's time point: patch test 1, 2 weeks after DPC sensitization. The treatment: therapeutic diphenylcyclopropenone sensitization with weekly scalp DPC. Those who donated were patients with alopecia, 18 to 70 years of age, and suitable for DPC.

The chain links TRBV6-5 to TRBJ1-4; D possibly corresponds to TRBD1 (5 bases). Material: whole blood, obtained in connection with sensitization to the hapten diphenylcyclopropenone (DPC). The TCR originated in a woman aged 55-69 years with alopecia areata. Some clones in this sample may be carry-over from other donors' samples. The CDR3 DNA reads as TGTGCCAGCAGAACAGGCTCTGCAACTAATGAAAAACTGTTTTTT. It yields the protein CASRTGSATNEKLFF.